These 13 T cell receptor beta chains were sequenced from one sample in a study of shared clonotypes between healthy human individuals (dated by TCRdb to the early 2020s). The library was prepared using the immunoSEQ multiplex PCR assay. TCRdb stores this immuneACCESS table with in-frame sequences only. Part of the clones is absent; in the studies checked, under half of the shortfall reflects unresolved V genes, and no reason is known for the rest. Recorded for this sample are roughly 1,000,000 clones; around 78% of them occurred a single time. The top ten constitute approximately 0.52% of the sample. Sequencing was carried out using memory CD4+ T cells from PBMCs. The cell subset or site label corresponds to: CD45RA-negative fraction. The receptors here all came from a man aged 18-30 years in good health. Some clones in this sample may be carry-over from other donors' samples.

V usage is TRBV6-6 and J usage is TRBJ2-5, with 8 bases identical to TRBD1. With V trimmed by 2 bases and J by 3 bases, 5 bases remained unmatched. The CDR3 sequence is 15 residues long. The germline V gene has CDR1 MNHNY and CDR2 SVGAGI (reference sequence). CDR3 nucleotides: TGTGCCAGCAGTTACGCTCAGGACAGGGAAGAGACCCAGTACTTC. Translation gives CASSYAQDREETQYF.

This clone was seen a handful of times. The chain carries TRBV30 and TRBJ1-6; D is uncertain. Trimming removed 2 bases at V and 7 bases at J, with 6 bases between. This CDR3 is built from 12 residues. Germline CDR1 GTSNPN, CDR2 SVGIG (reference sequence). CDR3 in DNA: TGTGCCTGGAGTAGGAGAAATTCACCCCTCCACTTT. Its translation: CAWSRRNSPLHF.

The chain is built from TRBV5-1 and TRBJ1-2; 7 bases match TRBD1. Trimming at V came to 3 bases and at J to 5 bases, leaving 7 bases not matched to a gene. CDR1 and CDR2 (germline): SGHRS, YFSETQ. This CDR3 region has 14 residues. CDR3 DNA: TGCGCCAGCAGCTGGCGGGACAGTGGATATGGCTACACCTTC. Amino acids: CASSWRDSGYGYTF. Using reference TRBV5-1 and TRBJ1-2 for the parts outside the CDR3, the full variable domain is KAGVTQTPRYLIKTRGQQVTLSCSPISGHRSVSWYQQTPGQGLQFLFEYFSETQRNKGNFPGRFSGRQFSNSRSEMNVSTLELGDSALYLCASSWRDSGYGYTFGSGTRLTVV.

The rearrangement links TRBV29-1 to TRBJ2-3, with 10 nucleotides matching TRBD2. The V gene's germline CDR1 is SQVTM and CDR2 ANQGSEA. CDR3 length: 14 amino acids. V dropped 6 bases and J dropped 3; count of bases not matched to a gene: 6. The CDR3 region has the DNA TGCAGCGTCAGGGGGACTAGCGAGACAGATACGCAGTATTTT. It encodes CSVRGTSETDTQYF.

This clone came up a few times. This chain uses TRBV7-9 with TRBJ1-5; D may be TRBD1 (6 bases). Looked up from germline, CDR1 is SEHNR and CDR2 is FQNEAQ (reference sequence). The CDR3 length is 15 residues. Deletions cut 5 bases from V and 0 bases from J, with 11 bases between. Here the CDR3 reads CASSLGQHSNQPQHF. CDR3 bases: TGTGCCAGCAGCCTAGGACAGCATAGCAATCAGCCCCAGCATTTT.

V is TRBV5-8 and J is TRBJ1-2; a weak D match, TRBD1 (6 bases). V was trimmed by 0 bases and J by 8 bases, leaving 14 bases between them. CDR1 is SGHTS and CDR2 is YDEGEE in the germline V gene. CDR3 length: 14 amino acids. The CDR3 DNA follows: TGTGCCAGCAGCTTGGATTCAGGGGTGGGAGGCTACACCTTC. Protein: CASSLDSGVGGYTF. Using reference TRBV5-8 and TRBJ1-2 for the parts outside the CDR3, the full variable domain is EAGVTQSPTHLIKTRGQQATLRCSPISGHTSVYWYQQALGLGLQFLLWYDEGEERNRGNFPPRFSGRQFPNYSSELNVNALELEDSALYLCASSLDSGVGGYTFGSGTRLTVV.

The chain carries TRBV7-6 and TRBJ2-2; no firm D call. Germline V CDR1 and CDR2: SGHVS, FNYEAQ. This CDR3 spans 14 amino acids. Trimming cost V 1 base and J 0 bases, with 3 bases left between them. CDR3 DNA sequence: TGTGCCAGCAGCTTAGTTACGAACACCGGGGAGCTGTTTTTT. Translation gives CASSLVTNTGELFF.

V usage is TRBV7-6 and J usage is TRBJ2-7; the match to TRBD1 covers 10 bases. CDR1 is SGHVS and CDR2 is FNYEAQ in the germline V gene. V lost 8 bases to trimming and J lost 5 bases; unmatched junction nucleotides: 6. This CDR3 spans 13 amino acids. The CDR3 coding sequence is TGTGCCAGCTCGCGGGACAGGGGTGACGAGCAGTACTTC. Protein product: CASSRDRGDEQYF.

This clone was found a few times. In DNA, the CDR3 is TGTGCCAGCAGTCCCGGCAACTCCTACGAGCAGTACTTC. Protein: CASSPGNSYEQYF. The chain carries TRBV5-4 and TRBJ2-7; no clear D gene. Germline loops: CDR1 SGHNT, CDR2 YYREEE (reference sequence). The CDR3 spans 13 residues. V was cut by 5 bases and J by 0 bases, with 9 bases left in between. The complete variable domain, with remaining parts taken from reference TRBV5-4 and TRBJ2-7, reads ETGVTQSPTHLIKTRGQQVTLRCSSQSGHNTVSWYQQALGQGPQFIFQYYREEENGRGNFPPRFSGLQFPNYSSELNVNALELDDSALYLCASSPGNSYEQYFGPGTRLTVT.

The V gene is TRBV2, the J gene TRBJ2-7; D remains ambiguous. This CDR3 contains 12 residues. V was trimmed by 2 bases and J by 7 bases, leaving 9 bases between them. Germline CDR1 reads SNHLY; CDR2 reads FYNNEI. For the CDR3, the DNA is TGTGCCAGCAGTGAATCCCTGGGGGAGCAGTACTTC. This sequence encodes CASSESLGEQYF.

The genes are TRBV4-2 and TRBJ2-3; 11 nucleotides match TRBD2. The CDR3 consists of 16 residues. The germline CDR1 and CDR2 sequences are LGHNA and YNFKEQ. V dropped 1 base and J dropped 5; count of bases not matched to a gene: 5. The CDR3 region has the DNA TGTGCCAGCAGCCAAGCTACTAGCGGGAGACAAGATACGCAGTATTTT. It encodes CASSQATSGRQDTQYF.

This clone was counted once. The chain couples TRBV28 to TRBJ2-7; 9 bases line up with TRBD1. This CDR3 spans 15 amino acids. Germline V CDR1 and CDR2: MDHEN, SYDVKM. Trimming cost V 6 bases and J 1 base; bases outside gene matches: 7. The CDR3 DNA follows: TGTGCCAGCAGCCCAACAGGGGGCGCTTCCTACGAGCAGTACTTC. Its protein product is CASSPTGGASYEQYF.

The chain is built from TRBV7-2 and TRBJ2-3; D might be TRBD2 (6 bases). The germline gives CDR1 SGHTA, CDR2 FQGNSA. This CDR3 is 14 amino acids long. Deletions cut 5 bases from V and 2 bases from J, with 11 bases between. The CDR3 spells CASSDQGLTDTQYF. The DNA of the CDR3 is TGTGCCAGCAGCGATCAGGGACTCACAGATACGCAGTATTTT.